The 28 T cell receptor beta chains in this list originate from one sample, sequenced in a study of blood T cell repertoires in COVID-19. This table comes from immunoSEQ multiplex PCR, and its TCRdb copy is limited to in-frame clones, with some not included. This sample has 200,000 to 250,000 clones; about 83% occur once, and the top ten carry about 1.3%. Material: peripheral blood. These receptors all stem from a woman in her 30s with COVID-19, enrolled during active disease.

The chain is built from TRBV6-5 and TRBJ1-4, with D unresolved. V shed 4 bases and J shed 2 bases, with 11 bases lying between them. The germline gives CDR1 MNHEY, CDR2 SVGAGI. This CDR3 has 15 amino acids. The CDR3 sequence: CASSWEGSTNEKLFF. The CDR3 bases are TGTGCCAGCAGTTGGGAGGGTAGCACTAATGAAAAACTGTTTTTT.

This chain joins TRBV9 and TRBJ2-7; TRBD2 is a possible D gene (6 bases). The CDR3 totals 15 residues. CDR1 is SGDLS, CDR2 YYNGEE, per germline. Trimming stripped 4 bases from V and 2 bases from J, with 16 bases between. In DNA, the CDR3 is TGTGCCAGCAGCCTTGCCGCGGAGGGTCCCTACGAGCAGTACTTC. Translating gives CASSLAAEGPYEQYF.

This clone was observed once. The V call is TRBV2, the J call TRBJ2-5, with D perhaps matching TRBD2 (5 bases). Trimming pared 6 bases from V and 1 base from J, leaving 24 bases between. Germline assignment: CDR1 SNHLY and CDR2 FYNNEI. CDR3 size: 18 residues. The CDR3 spells CASRLIEGGARFQETQYF. The CDR3 DNA is TGTGCCAGCAGGTTGATCGAGGGCGGAGCTCGATTCCAAGAGACCCAGTACTTC.

This clone was observed once. V gene TRBV10-3 combines with J gene TRBJ2-1; 11 bases match TRBD2. The CDR3 is made up of 16 amino acids. V lost 8 bases and J lost 9; bases outside the gene matches: 15. Germline V CDR1 and CDR2: ENHRY, SYGVKD. In DNA form, the CDR3 reads TGTGCCATCTCCCCCTCGCTAGCGGGAGGAGAAGGTGAGCAGTTCTTC. Its translation: CAISPSLAGGEGEQFF.

The chain carries TRBV7-2 and TRBJ1-2; possible D gene TRBD1, 5 bases. The CDR3 is 15 residues long. Trimming cost V 5 bases and J 2 bases, with 15 bases left between them. The germline gives CDR1 SGHTA, CDR2 FQGNSA. The CDR3 sequence is CASSPTGSLNYGYTF. Written as DNA, the CDR3 is TGTGCCAGCAGCCCAACAGGTTCTTTGAACTATGGCTACACCTTC.

The chain employs TRBV11-2 and TRBJ2-1, with 9 nucleotides matching TRBD2. The germline gives CDR1 SGHAT, CDR2 FQNNGV. The CDR3 sequence is 15 residues long. V trimming: 5 bases; J trimming: 6 bases; junction bases outside the gene matches: 8. The CDR3, as DNA: TGTGCCAGCAGCCCTATAGCGGGAGAGGGCAATGAGCAGTTCTTC. Amino acid sequence: CASSPIAGEGNEQFF.

This clone is a singleton in its sample. The chain combines TRBV7-2 with TRBJ2-3; 9 bases map to TRBD2. Germline-derived CDR1 and CDR2 are SGHTA and FQGNSA. The CDR3 has 17 amino acids. V dropped 5 bases and J dropped 6; count of bases not matched to a gene: 15. The CDR3 loop is CASSPGAAGGLRDTQYF. DNA for the CDR3: TGTGCCAGCAGCCCAGGGGCAGCGGGAGGACTCCGGGATACGCAGTATTTT.

V gene TRBV5-5 combines with J gene TRBJ2-2; 7 positions agree with TRBD1. CDR1 and CDR2 (germline): SGHKS, YYEKEE (reference sequence). The CDR3 length is 16 residues. After removal of 4 bases from V and 0 bases from J, the junction contained 6 bases not matched to a gene. The CDR3 reads CASSKQDRTNTGELFF. The CDR3 bases are TGTGCCAGCAGCAAGCAGGACAGGACGAACACCGGGGAGCTGTTTTTT.

The J gene is TRBJ2-7, the V gene TRBV9; TRBD2 might be the D (5 bases). V was clipped by 2 bases and J by 4 bases, with 13 bases between them. The germline V gene has CDR1 SGDLS and CDR2 YYNGEE. This CDR3 has 14 residues. The CDR3 DNA sequence: TGTGCCAGCAGCGTCCGTGGGAGCACATACGAGCAGTACTTC. Amino acids: CASSVRGSTYEQYF.

This clone appeared a few times. The chain uses TRBV5-1 and TRBJ1-4; 9 bases are a match to TRBD1. CDR1 and CDR2 from the germline V gene are SGHRS and YFSETQ. The CDR3 covers 16 residues. V dropped 2 bases and J dropped 6; count of bases not matched to a gene: 8. In DNA, the CDR3 is TGCGCCAGCAGCTTCCTAGACGGGACAGGGTATGAAAAACTGTTTTTT. This sequence encodes CASSFLDGTGYEKLFF.

The gene calls are TRBV27 and TRBJ1-4, with TRBD1 matching over 7 bases. V was pared by 5 bases and J by 4 bases, with 13 bases of the junction left unmatched. The CDR3 runs 17 residues. Germline V gives CDR1 MNHEY, CDR2 SMNVEV (reference sequence). CDR3 nucleotide sequence: TGTGCCAGCAGTCCTACAGGGGATCTCGGGTATAATGAAAAACTGTTTTTT. Protein sequence: CASSPTGDLGYNEKLFF.

The chain employs TRBV6-5 and TRBJ2-7, with D possibly matching TRBD1 (6 bases). The V end was cut by 7 bases, the J end by 5 bases, with 9 bases between. From germline, CDR1 is MNHEY and CDR2 SVGAGI. The CDR3 sequence is 11 residues long. The CDR3 region is CASTQGHEQYF. The CDR3 nucleotides are TGTGCCAGCACCCAGGGGCACGAGCAGTACTTC.

This clone was seen a handful of times. The chain uses TRBV7-3 and TRBJ1-5, with D hard to call. The V and J ends lost 8 bases and 1 base respectively, with 12 bases between them. CDR3 length: 14 amino acids. CDR1 and CDR2 (germline): SGHTA, FQGTGA. The CDR3: CASPPLGSNQPQHF. DNA of the CDR3: TGTGCCAGCCCCCCCTTGGGCAGCAATCAGCCCCAGCATTTT.

This clone was seen only once. J is TRBJ2-1 and V is TRBV10-3; 11 bases line up with TRBD1. The J segment lost 6 bases and the V segment lost 6 bases, leaving 4 bases of the junction unmatched. CDR1 is ENHRY and CDR2 is SYGVKD in the germline V gene. CDR3 size: 14 residues. The CDR3 DNA follows: TGTGCCATCAGAGGGGACAGGGGGGGCAATGAGCAGTTCTTC. Translation: CAIRGDRGGNEQFF.

The chain couples TRBV7-6 to TRBJ1-5; TRBD1 matches 9 bases. Germline CDR1 SGHVS, CDR2 FNYEAQ. This CDR3 spans 15 amino acids. The V gene end was trimmed by 6 bases and the J gene end by 7 bases; junction bases not matched to a gene: 10. The CDR3 DNA is TGTGCCAGCAGTCCTGCACAGGGGGCTCGACAGCCCCAGCATTTT. Translated, it gives CASSPAQGARQPQHF.

This clone was seen only once. This chain connects TRBV7-9 to TRBJ2-2, with unresolved D. V was clipped by 3 bases and J by 9 bases, with 14 bases between them. The CDR3 is 14 residues long. The V gene's germline CDR1 is SEHNR and CDR2 FQNEAQ (reference sequence). Written as DNA, the CDR3 is TGTGCCAGCAGCTTCCCCGGTGATGTCCGGGAGCTGTTTTTT. Translating gives CASSFPGDVRELFF. The whole variable domain, remainder taken from reference TRBV7-9 and TRBJ2-2, is DTGVSQNPRHKITKRGQNVTFRCDPISEHNRLYWYRQTLGQGPEFLTYFQNEAQLEKSRLLSDRFSAERPKGSFSTLEIQRTEQGDSAMYLCASSFPGDVRELFFGEGSRLTVL.

This chain uses TRBV9 with TRBJ1-5; D is uncertain. V was pared by 0 bases and J by 4 bases, with 8 bases between. The length of the CDR3 is 14 residues. Germline CDR1 reads SGDLS; CDR2 reads YYNGEE. The CDR3 nucleotides read TGTGCCAGCAGCGTAGGACACCTAAATCAGCCCCAGCATTTT. Translating gives CASSVGHLNQPQHF.

The chain couples TRBV27 to TRBJ1-1, with D unclear. Germline CDR1 reads MNHEY; CDR2 reads SMNVEV (reference sequence). Trimming removed 6 bases at V and 4 bases at J, with 12 bases between. CDR3 length: 13 amino acids. The CDR3 DNA reads TGTGCCAGCAGATTCATTACGGGCACTGAAGCTTTCTTT. Encoded protein: CASRFITGTEAFF.

The rearrangement joins TRBV18 to TRBJ1-4; 12 bases match TRBD1. The V gene's germline CDR1 is KGHSH and CDR2 LQKENI. This CDR3 is built from 16 residues. Unmatched junction bases numbered 4, after V lost 0 bases and J lost 8 bases. The DNA of the CDR3 is TGTGCCAGCTCACCACCGCCGGGACAGGGGGCAGAAAAACTGTTTTTT. It is translated as CASSPPPGQGAEKLFF.

This chain uses TRBV27 with TRBJ1-1; TRBD1 matches at 7 bases. The CDR3 has 15 amino acids. The V and J ends lost 3 bases and 5 bases, in that order; junction bases with no gene match: 9. CDR1 is MNHEY and CDR2 is SMNVEV in the germline V gene (reference sequence). As DNA, the CDR3 is TGTGCCAGCAGTTTGGGAAACAGGGGTTTTACTGAAGCTTTCTTT. It yields the protein CASSLGNRGFTEAFF.

This clone was seen a handful of times. The chain couples TRBV6-6 to TRBJ2-3; the match to TRBD2 covers 7 bases. This CDR3 spans 14 amino acids. V lost 8 bases and J lost 0; bases outside the gene matches: 5. Germline V CDR1 and CDR2: MNHNY, SVGAGI (reference sequence). CDR3 nucleotide sequence: TGTGCCAGCGGGGGGGGAACTAGCACAGATACGCAGTATTTT. Protein product: CASGGGTSTDTQYF.

This clone showed up just a few times. This rearrangement joins TRBV30 to TRBJ2-3, with D possibly matching TRBD1 (5 bases). CDR3 size: 15 residues. From germline, CDR1 is GTSNPN and CDR2 SVGIG (reference sequence). Trimming took off 3 bases at V and 1 base at J, with 14 bases between the two ends. The CDR3 here is CAWSLDSIGTDTQYF. CDR3 bases: TGTGCCTGGAGCCTTGACAGCATAGGCACAGATACGCAGTATTTT.

The chain links TRBV9 to TRBJ1-3; tentatively, D is TRBD1 (6 bases). The CDR3 extends over 17 amino acids. Germline lookup yields CDR1 SGDLS and CDR2 YYNGEE. V was cut by 4 bases and J by 0 bases, with 17 bases left in between. The CDR3 reads CASSPIGGPFSGNTIYF. The CDR3 region has the DNA TGTGCCAGCAGCCCCATCGGGGGGCCGTTCTCTGGAAACACCATATATTTT. The full variable domain, completed using reference TRBV9 and TRBJ1-3, is DSGVTQTPKHLITATGQRVTLRCSPRSGDLSVYWYQQSLDQGLQFLIQYYNGEERAKGNILERFSAQQFPDLHSELNLSSLELGDSALYFCASSPIGGPFSGNTIYFGEGSWLTVV.

This chain links TRBV3-1 (or the pseudogene TRBV3-2) with TRBJ1-2; D is perhaps TRBD1 (5 bases). CDR3 length: 15 amino acids. The V end was cut by 0 bases, the J end by 4 bases, with 12 bases between. Germline lookup yields CDR1 LGHDT and CDR2 YNNKEL (reference sequence). As DNA, the CDR3 is TGTGCCAGCAGCCAAGACGCAGGGAAGAGCTATGGCTACACCTTC. It encodes CASSQDAGKSYGYTF.

The V gene is TRBV7-2, the J gene TRBJ2-1; 7 bases agree with TRBD1. The germline V gene encodes CDR1 SGHTA and CDR2 FQGNSA. V was pared by 0 bases and J by 1 base, with 6 bases of the junction left unmatched. CDR3 length: 17 amino acids. In DNA, the CDR3 is TGTGCCAGCAGCTTAGCTATGGGCAGGGGGTCCTACAATGAGCAGTTCTTC. Encoded protein: CASSLAMGRGSYNEQFF.

V and J are TRBV7-2 and TRBJ1-5; 9 bases fit TRBD1. Per germline, CDR1 SGHTA and CDR2 FQGNSA. This CDR3 comprises 14 residues. The V gene end was trimmed by 5 bases and the J gene end by 7 bases; junction bases not matched to a gene: 6. Here the CDR3 DNA reads TGTGCCAGCAGCGAGACAGGGGGTGGGCAGCCCCAGCATTTT. Encoded protein: CASSETGGGQPQHF.

This clone was recorded a few times. The CDR3, as DNA: TGTGCCATCAGTACCGGGACTGGAGAGACCCAGTACTTC. This encodes CAISTGTGETQYF. The chain combines TRBV10-3 with TRBJ2-5, with D maybe TRBD2 (6 bases). Looked up from germline, CDR1 is ENHRY and CDR2 is SYGVKD. CDR3 length: 13 residues. Trimming cost V 5 bases and J 4 bases, with 11 bases left between them.

The genes are TRBV7-8 and TRBJ1-4; TRBD1 agrees at 7 bases. V shed 5 bases and J 3 bases; nucleotides not matched to a gene: 6. CDR1 is SGHVS, CDR2 FQNEAQ, per germline. The CDR3 consists of 15 residues. The CDR3 region has the DNA TGTGCCAGCAGCGGACGGACAGGAGCTAATGAAAAACTGTTTTTT. Encoded protein: CASSGRTGANEKLFF.